This T cell receptor (beta chain) was recorded in a study of T cells after yellow fever vaccination. Study background: The SMART-Seq v4 Ultra Low Input method served to prepare the low-cell-number fractions.

V lost 4 bases to trimming and J lost 0 bases, with 4 bases between them. This CDR3 comprises 13 residues. This clonotype was found a few times. One entry per CDR3 protein results from TCRdb running MiXCR on the 5' RACE reads. The sample has 60,000 to 85,000 distinct CDR3 sequences, approximately 7% seen once. The material was CD8+ T cells sorted from PBMCs, obtained more than 40 days after the first yellow fever vaccination. The sequence was obtained from a man between 18 and 29 years old who received the YFV17D yellow fever vaccine. The chain links TRBV12-3 or TRBV12-4 to TRBJ1-3; D not resolved. CDR3 residues: CASSSSSGNTIYF. CDR3 bases: TGTGCCAGCAGTTCTAGCTCTGGAAACACCATATATTTT.